The 20 T cell receptor beta chains given below trace back to one sample, sequenced in a study of shared clonotypes between healthy human individuals. As defined, naive CD8 cells were CD45RO-negative and positively selected for CCR7, with terminally differentiated effector memory CD45RA+ cells excluded. Sequencing was performed with immunoSEQ multiplex PCR; in TCRdb, only in-frame clones are kept and a portion is missing. The sample has around 1.9 million clones, about 94% seen once. The material sequenced was naive CD8+ T cells from PBMCs. Source of these receptors: a man aged 18 to 29 in good health. Some clones in this sample may be carry-over from other donors' samples.

The gene calls are TRBV9 and TRBJ2-2; D not certain. The CDR3 length is 15 residues. V was shortened by 4 bases and J by 6 bases, with 16 bases between the two germline ends. The germline CDR1 and CDR2 sequences are SGDLS and YYNGEE. In DNA, the CDR3 is TGTGCCAGCAGCATTTCGGGCGCCCATTCCGGGGAGCTGTTTTTT. Its translation is CASSISGAHSGELFF. The whole variable domain, filled in from reference TRBV9 and TRBJ2-2, reads DSGVTQTPKHLITATGQRVTLRCSPRSGDLSVYWYQQSLDQGLQFLIQYYNGEERAKGNILERFSAQQFPDLHSELNLSSLELGDSALYFCASSISGAHSGELFFGEGSRLTVL.

The chain carries TRBV5-6 and TRBJ2-5; 9 nucleotides match TRBD1. The J call may not be correct, given that the DNA end is closer to TRBJ2-7. CDR1 and CDR2 from the germline V gene are SGHDT and YYEEEE. This CDR3 region has 14 residues. The CDR3 DNA is TGTGCCAGCAGCTATGGGACAGGGCGCTACGAGCAGTACTTC. It yields the protein CASSYGTGRYEQYF.

The rearrangement links TRBV27 to TRBJ2-7; tentative D call: TRBD1 (6 bases). The germline V gene has CDR1 MNHEY and CDR2 SMNVEV (reference sequence). V lost 4 bases and J 0 bases, leaving 16 bases between the germline ends. The CDR3 loop spans 16 amino acids. The CDR3 region is CASSYTRDTISYEQYF. As DNA, the CDR3 is TGTGCCAGCAGTTACACCCGGGACACCATCTCCTACGAGCAGTACTTC.

The chain couples TRBV27 to TRBJ2-1, with TRBD1 as a possible D gene (5 bases). The CDR3 covers 15 residues. Looked up from germline, CDR1 is MNHEY and CDR2 is SMNVEV (reference sequence). Between the trimmed V and J ends, which lost 6 bases and 4 bases, there was a span of 16 bases. CDR3 DNA: TGTGCCAGCAGCAGGGTTGGGTGGGGTTACAATGAGCAGTTCTTC. Its translation is CASSRVGWGYNEQFF.

This chain joins TRBV28 and TRBJ2-3, with 7 positions matching TRBD1. Trimming took 6 bases from V and 2 from J; bases not matched to a gene: 8. The CDR3 consists of 15 residues. Germline V gene data show CDR1 as MDHEN and CDR2 as SYDVKM. The CDR3 sequence is CASRPWGQFTDTQYF. For the CDR3, the DNA is TGTGCCAGCAGACCGTGGGGACAGTTCACAGATACGCAGTATTTT.

The genes are TRBV27 and TRBJ1-5, with 12 positions matching TRBD1. V shed 8 bases, J shed 8 bases, and the junction held 7 bases outside the gene matches. Germline-derived CDR1 and CDR2 are MNHEY and SMNVEV (reference sequence). The length of the CDR3 is 14 residues. The CDR3 sequence: CASRDRGREEPQHF. The CDR3 nucleotides read TGTGCCAGCCGGGACAGGGGGCGAGAGGAGCCCCAGCATTTT.

This clone was detected only once. The V call is TRBV28, the J call TRBJ2-1; 7 bases are a match to TRBD1. This CDR3 is built from 12 residues. The germline V gene has CDR1 MDHEN and CDR2 SYDVKM. After removal of 6 bases from V and 6 bases from J, the junction contained 2 bases not matched to a gene. In DNA form, the CDR3 reads TGTGCCAGCAGCGACAGGGCCAATGAGCAGTTCTTC. Translation: CASSDRANEQFF.

The chain joins TRBV27 to TRBJ2-1; 9 bases are shared with TRBD1. V lost 9 bases and J lost 3; bases outside the gene matches: 12. Germline CDR1 is MNHEY and CDR2 is SMNVEV (reference sequence). This CDR3 contains 16 residues. CDR3 residues: CASGLGPGQGYNEQFF. The CDR3 coding sequence is TGTGCCAGTGGCCTAGGGCCGGGACAGGGCTACAATGAGCAGTTCTTC.

Concerning this clone: Other DNA sequences in the sample encode the same CDR3. The V and J genes are TRBV29-1 and TRBJ1-3; D possibly corresponds to TRBD1 (5 bases). The germline V gene has CDR1 SQVTM and CDR2 ANQGSEA. The CDR3 has 13 residues. V lost 1 base and J 4 bases, leaving 8 bases between the germline ends. The CDR3 nucleotides read TGCAGCGTTGAAGTAGGGGACGGAAACACCATATATTTT. Its translation is CSVEVGDGNTIYF.

This clone has just one count. The chain employs TRBV7-8 and TRBJ1-5; 7 bases are a match to TRBD1. The CDR3 length is 19 residues. V was clipped by 1 base and J by 0 bases; unmatched bases: 12. Per germline, CDR1 SGHVS and CDR2 FQNEAQ. The CDR3 protein is CASSLEWTGGGYSNQPQHF. CDR3 in DNA: TGTGCCAGCAGCTTAGAATGGACAGGCGGCGGATATAGCAATCAGCCCCAGCATTTT.

The rearrangement uses TRBV19 and TRBJ2-7, with D possibly called TRBD1 or TRBD2 (5 bases each). The CDR3 consists of 14 residues. Germline values: CDR1 LNHDA, CDR2 SQIVND (reference sequence). With 1 base removed from V and 3 bases from J, the gap between germline ends came to 10 bases. CDR3 coding DNA: TGTGCCAGTAGTATAGGGGGCGAGGGCTACGAGCAGTACTTC. It specifies CASSIGGEGYEQYF.

The gene calls are TRBV5-1 and TRBJ2-2; D is undetermined. The CDR3 is 14 amino acids. The germline CDR1 and CDR2 sequences are SGHRS and YFSETQ. The ends were cut back, 7 bases at V and 6 bases at J, with 16 bases in the middle. In DNA form, the CDR3 reads TGCGCCAGCTCTTATTTGGGGTTAGCCGGGGAGCTGTTTTTT. This encodes CASSYLGLAGELFF. Using reference TRBV5-1 and TRBJ2-2 for the parts outside the CDR3, the full variable domain is KAGVTQTPRYLIKTRGQQVTLSCSPISGHRSVSWYQQTPGQGLQFLFEYFSETQRNKGNFPGRFSGRQFSNSRSEMNVSTLELGDSALYLCASSYLGLAGELFFGEGSRLTVL.

This sequence joins TRBV7-2 and TRBJ2-1, with TRBD2 as a possible D gene (5 bases). Germline values: CDR1 SGHTA, CDR2 FQGNSA. This CDR3 is 15 amino acids long. Trimming cost V 3 bases and J 8 bases, with 17 bases left between them. CDR3 coding DNA: TGTGCCAGCAGCTTTTATTTGAGGGCCGGTTATGAGCAGTTCTTC. This encodes CASSFYLRAGYEQFF.

This clone was seen a single time. The rearrangement links TRBV7-9 to TRBJ2-1, with TRBD2 identical over 8 bases. The CDR3 is made up of 16 amino acids. V lost 5 bases to trimming and J lost 7 bases; unmatched junction nucleotides: 13. Germline-derived CDR1 and CDR2 are SEHNR and FQNEAQ (reference sequence). The CDR3 coding sequence is TGTGCCAGCAGCCAGGGTGGAGCGGGAGAGGGGAATGAGCAGTTCTTC. Its protein is CASSQGGAGEGNEQFF.

This sequence joins TRBV27 and TRBJ1-1; D might be TRBD1 (5 bases). The ends were cut back, 0 bases at V and 1 base at J, with 12 bases in the middle. In germline, CDR1 is MNHEY, CDR2 SMNVEV (reference sequence). This CDR3 region has 16 residues. CDR3 DNA: TGTGCCAGCAGTTTATCGATAGGGGTGACGAACACTGAAGCTTTCTTT. Its translation: CASSLSIGVTNTEAFF.

V and J are TRBV29-1 and TRBJ2-7; the match to TRBD1 covers 12 bases. CDR3 size: 14 residues. Germline CDR1 SQVTM, CDR2 ANQGSEA. V lost 1 base, J lost 6 bases, and 4 bases stayed unmatched. CDR3 loop: CSVEVGQGALEQYF. Written as DNA, the CDR3 is TGCAGCGTTGAAGTGGGACAGGGGGCGCTCGAGCAGTACTTC.

The chain links TRBV2 to TRBJ2-3, with TRBD1 as a possible D gene (6 bases). The CDR3 is 14 amino acids. The ends were cut back, 7 bases at V and 2 bases at J, with 13 bases in the middle. Germline assignment: CDR1 SNHLY and CDR2 FYNNEI. In DNA form, the CDR3 reads TGTGCCAGCACCCAGGGGACATACACAGATACGCAGTATTTT. Protein sequence: CASTQGTYTDTQYF.

This chain links TRBV4-1 with TRBJ2-3; a possible D gene is TRBD1 (6 bases). V was clipped by 1 base and J by 5 bases, with 10 bases between them. CDR1 is MGHRA and CDR2 is YSYEKL in the germline V gene. This CDR3 spans 14 amino acids. The CDR3 bases are TGCGCCAGCAGCCAAGCTGTCAGGGGAGATACGCAGTATTTT. This sequence encodes CASSQAVRGDTQYF.

This chain joins TRBV14 and TRBJ2-7; no reliable D call. CDR3 length: 13 amino acids. Trimming took 4 bases from V and 1 from J, leaving 8 bases between them. Germline V gene data show CDR1 as SGHDN and CDR2 as FVKESK. The CDR3 sequence is CASSRYRSYEQYF. The CDR3 nucleotides read TGTGCCAGCAGCCGGTACAGATCCTACGAGCAGTACTTC.

The chain combines TRBV9 with TRBJ2-7; no firm D call. V was cut by 5 bases and J by 0 bases, with 12 bases left in between. Germline CDR1 is SGDLS and CDR2 is YYNGEE. CDR3 length: 14 amino acids. The CDR3 region is CASSQFKTSYEQYF. DNA of the CDR3: TGTGCCAGCAGTCAGTTTAAGACCTCCTACGAGCAGTACTTC.